This T cell receptor (beta chain) was documented in a study of cytomegalovirus exposure and HLA in healthy donors. PCR was performed using 60 Vbeta and 13 Jbeta primers. TCRdb's copy holds only in-frame clones and misses some; the assay was immunoSEQ multiplex PCR. The repertoire table contains some 76,000 clones. With 0 bases clipped from V and 9 bases from J, the junction kept 8 bases outside the gene matches. There are 14 residues in the CDR3. Germline-derived CDR1 and CDR2 are SGHRS and YFSETQ. This clonotype originated in a man between 40 and 49 years old in good health and CMV-seronegative. The V gene is TRBV5-1, the J gene TRBJ2-7; 8 bases map to TRBD1. Input material: PBMCs. CDR3 region: CASSLGGQGFWQYF. In DNA form, the CDR3 reads TGCGCCAGCAGCTTGGGAGGACAGGGATTTTGGCAGTACTTC.